This T cell receptor beta chain was identified during a study of cytomegalovirus exposure and HLA in healthy donors. In the PCR, 60 Vbeta and 13 Jbeta primers were used. This table comes from immunoSEQ multiplex PCR, and its TCRdb copy is limited to in-frame clones, with some not included. The table lists approximately 200,000 clones, just under 75% of them singletons. Findings and limits, study-wide: After further analysis at a later stage, 16,951 TCR beta sequences were associated with HLA alleles at 0.05 false discovery rate. The dataset shows that most TCR sequences were rare, while some public TCRs occurred in many donors. Follow-up analysis found HLA locus-dependent TCR association rates, highest for DRB1 and lowest for HLA-C.

The CDR3 consists of 13 residues. V lost 4 bases and J lost 7; bases outside the gene matches: 6. Germline-derived CDR1 and CDR2 are MDHEN and SYDVKM. About this clone: As yet, its antigen is unknown.

The chain couples TRBV28 to TRBJ1-1; 7 bases are a match to TRBD1. The sample taken for sequencing was PBMCs. The sequence was collected from a woman in her 30s in good health and CMV-seropositive. The CDR3 sequence is CASSSQTGLEAFF. The CDR3 DNA reads as TGTGCCAGCAGTTCCCAGACAGGGCTTGAAGCTTTCTTT.